Following are 5 T cell receptor beta chains from one sample sequenced in a study of blood T cell repertoires in COVID-19. Data came from immunoSEQ multiplex PCR; TCRdb stores just in-frame clones and leaves some out. The sample lists tens of thousands of clones, more than 75% occurring once. Input material: peripheral blood. The receptors were gathered from a human donor with active COVID-19. The donor label of this sample is uncertain.

The chain recombines TRBV6-1 with TRBJ1-2; TRBD1 agrees at 10 bases. V was pared by 2 bases and J by 0 bases, with 6 bases of the junction left unmatched. Looked up from germline, CDR1 is MNHNS and CDR2 is SASEGT. The CDR3 spans 17 residues. The CDR3, as DNA: TGTGCCAGCAGTGAACAATTGACAGGGGGCGCTAACTATGGCTACACCTTC. Translated, it gives CASSEQLTGGANYGYTF.

The chain recombines TRBV3-1 (or the pseudogene TRBV3-2) with TRBJ2-7; 10 bases align to TRBD2. Germline values: CDR1 LGHDT, CDR2 YNNKEL (reference sequence). Trimming at V came to 1 base and at J to 4 bases, leaving 7 bases not matched to a gene. The CDR3 extends over 16 amino acids. DNA of the CDR3: TGTGCCAGCAGCCAAGTAGGACTAGCGGACCAATACGAGCAGTACTTC. This gives the protein CASSQVGLADQYEQYF.

The sample holds one count of this clone. The rearrangement joins TRBV2 to TRBJ2-7; no clear D. The CDR3 has 13 residues. Germline assignment: CDR1 SNHLY and CDR2 FYNNEI. Trimming removed 8 bases from V and 3 bases from J, with 14 bases in between. Here the CDR3 reads CASHPDTDYEQYF. CDR3 sequence (DNA): TGTGCCAGCCACCCCGACACCGACTACGAGCAGTACTTC. Combining the CDR3 with reference TRBV2 and TRBJ2-7 gives the whole variable domain EPEVTQTPSHQVTQMGQEVILRCVPISNHLYFYWYRQILGQKVEFLVSFYNNEISEKSEIFDDQFSVERPDGSNFTLKIRSTKLEDSAMYFCASHPDTDYEQYFGPGTRLTVT.

This clone has just one count. The chain joins TRBV6-4 to TRBJ2-1, with 9 bases matching TRBD2. The CDR3 covers 15 residues. CDR1 and CDR2 (germline): MRHNA, SNTAGT. V shed 2 bases and J 5 bases; nucleotides not matched to a gene: 4. The CDR3 reads CASSDRLAGNNEQFF. In DNA form, the CDR3 reads TGTGCCAGCAGTGACCGTCTAGCGGGAAACAATGAGCAGTTCTTC.

The chain uses TRBV5-4 and TRBJ1-1, with 7 positions matching TRBD1. Looked up from germline, CDR1 is SGHNT and CDR2 is YYREEE (reference sequence). The J segment lost 3 bases and the V segment lost 4 bases, leaving 3 bases of the junction unmatched. The CDR3 is 13 residues long. CDR3 nucleotides: TGTGCCAGCAGCCAGGGGGATTACACTGAAGCTTTCTTT. Protein product: CASSQGDYTEAFF.